This note documents a single T cell receptor (beta chain) sequence. It has no known antigen specificity. Per-base qualities were not stored, and no clone one base away is much larger. This specimen comes from a study of cytomegalovirus exposure and HLA in healthy donors (TCRdb year 2017). General notes on the study: An earlier analysis of approximately 640 of the donors reported 250 to 300 Gb of sequence data and 117 million unique TCR beta sequences from some 180 million T cells. Roughly 300 gigabases of sequencing data and tens of millions of unique TCR sequences made up an early release that covered about 640 HLA-typed donors. Of the 350 to 450 genotyped donors, 65% to 90% were placed in the genetic ancestry cluster associated with self-reported Caucasian donors. The study aimed to test whether cataloging public T cell receptors could reveal signatures of past pathogen exposure. The study used immunosequencing to profile the T cell repertoires of around 600 subjects and linked those repertoires to cytomegalovirus serostatus. In addition to the first cohort of 666 subjects, a separate validation cohort of 120 different subjects was used. The study combined high-throughput TCR immunosequencing, statistical association of individual TCRs with disease status, and machine learning to predict cytomegalovirus infection status. To study patterns of TCR occurrence, a later analysis re-analyzed previously published TCR beta repertoires from 666 donors and added high-resolution HLA genotyping. Rather than drawing on any new phenotypic data, the later analysis identified candidate immune exposures from TCR beta sequences and the way those sequences occurred across donors. To decide whether each TCR beta V gene segment behaved as functional or pseudogenic, an earlier analysis of 587 of the donors relied on high-throughput TCR beta sequencing. Donor age, sex, ethnicity and CMV serostatus were compiled alongside the repertoire data. A later genetic analysis used genome-wide SNP genotypes for about 60% of the 666 donors, treating that subset as a discovery cohort. All discovery cohort repertoires had been generated using a single sequencing platform. Both class I and class II loci were covered by HLA typing, at four-digit resolution. The number of typed donors differed by locus: roughly 629-630 for A, B, C, DRB1 and DQB1; approximately 520 for DQA1; 606 for DPA1; and roughly 470 for DPB1. A few DR-DQ haplotypes were treated as single units for association and clustering because of strong linkage in the cohort. Across 398 genotyped donors of the cohort, an average of about 220,000 unique TCR beta nucleotide sequences per donor were sequenced, and roughly a sixth of those sequences were non-productive. Overall results and qualifications from the work: Seventeen rarely observed V segments, including chromosome 9 orphons, were excluded from the earlier analysis of several hundred of the donors because counts were too low. Assigning TCR associations to individual alleles was difficult when HLA alleles, especially DR and DQ, strongly co-occurred. Some IMGT-functional V segments, including TRBV6-2 and TRBV6-3, could not be distinguished by the 87-base-pair reads and were therefore excluded. The authors suggested that the approach could potentially be extended to other disease states and immunological phenotypes. According to a later analysis, TCR association rates differed among HLA loci, with DRB1 alleles showing the most associated TCRs and HLA-C alleles showing the fewest. Linkage disequilibrium might explain the correlated functional status among segregating V segments, but an unknown experimental factor could not be ruled out. Compared with equally common non-associated chains, HLA-associated TCR beta chains in a later analysis were more clonally expanded and had lower generation probabilities. For the cohort, immune exposure information was limited to CMV serostatus. The cohort was sequenced for TCR beta chains only, and without alpha or paired-chain data the features that could be detected were limited. Sequencing depth was assumed to be roughly uniform across donors in the presence/absence analyses, though that assumption may not hold. A total of fewer than 200 TCR beta chains were listed by the study as associated with cytomegalovirus. In an earlier analysis of more than 450 of the donors, most TCR beta V segments were observed in productive rearrangements about 90% or about 30% of the time, broadly matching IMGT annotations. Three of the identified cytomegalovirus-associated TCR beta chains were confirmed in vitro to be specific for cytomegalovirus antigens. A further reported finding was that TCR beta sequences accurately predicted the HLA-A and HLA-B alleles for most subjects in the first cohort. In a later analysis, several top co-occurrence clusters were reported to appear linked to parvovirus B19, influenza, CMV and Epstein-Barr virus. The sequencing pipeline was judged likely to have produced a cluster of highly shared sequence variants as a technical artifact. In a later analysis, about 16,000 TCR beta sequences were associated with specific HLA alleles at a false discovery rate of 0.05. Most CMV-associated TCR beta chains appeared to be HLA-restricted in a later analysis, and the HLA associations seemed to be driven largely by CMV exposure. Most TCR sequences were seen in very few donors, while some public TCRs were found in many individuals. In a later genetic analysis, fewer N-insertions in productive TCRs were reported among donors in an Asian-associated ancestry cluster than the approximately 670-donor mean. HLA typing was unavailable for some donors at each locus, so association tests used only the typed subset. The classifier was reported to diagnose cytomegalovirus status with high specificity and sensitivity in both the original and validation cohorts. V-gene and J-gene trimming of TCR beta chains was associated with a missense DCLRE1C variant in a later genetic analysis, and the association was replicated in an independent cohort.

Receptors were amplified or captured by the immunoSEQ multiplex PCR assay. The multiplex PCR relied on a mix of 60 forward primers for TCR Vbeta segments and 13 reverse primers for TCR Jbeta segments. The CDR3 region of rearranged TCR beta genes was amplified from genomic DNA by a multiplex PCR assay. On the Illumina HiSeq System, the amplified TCR beta libraries were sequenced as 87-base-pair reads. In the paper's pipeline: A later analysis counted about 80 million unique TCR beta chains across the 666 repertoires, and roughly 11 million of these chains were shared by at least two donors. A nearest-neighbor algorithm error-corrected the raw reads and collapsed the reads into unique sequences, merging closely related sequences to remove PCR and sequencing errors. V, D and J gene segments were assigned by aligning CDR3 sequences to IMGT reference sequences. Each retained sequence needed at least a six-nucleotide match to both a V gene segment and a J gene segment. Rearrangements were classified as productive when the CDR3 lacked stop codons and remained in frame with V and J, and all other rearrangements were classified as non-productive. CDR3 was defined by IMGT convention, running from the second conserved V-encoded cysteine to the conserved J-encoded phenylalanine. In an earlier analysis of around 600 of the donors, sequences lacking an unambiguous match to a single V gene segment were excluded. In an earlier analysis of some 590 of the donors, V segments were called functional above 56.7% productive rearrangements and were called segregating when the between-donor standard deviation exceeded 5%. A statistical classification framework was built to diagnose cytomegalovirus status from the catalog of TCR beta chain sequences. A later analysis assigned V and J genes by comparing TCR nucleotide sequences with IMGT/GENE-DB human TR gene sequences. In a later analysis, CDR3 sequences and most-parsimonious VDJ recombination scenarios were assigned using the TCRdist pipeline. In a later analysis, every TCR beta chain was defined by the combination of its CDR3 amino acid sequence and its V-gene family, and reads without a unique V-gene family were dropped. As a way to deal with suspected cross-contamination and a sequencing artifact, a later analysis dropped 450 to 600 nucleotide sequences that were highly shared and had low generation probability. A later analysis calculated a clonal expansion index for each public chain from normalized within-repertoire ranks of inferred template counts. In a later analysis, generation probabilities were computed with a VDJ recombination model fitted to out-of-frame rearrangements, and the resulting probabilities were checked against IGoR. In a later analysis, TCR-TCR, TCR-HLA and TCR-CMV co-occurrence was scored with hypergeometric tests, and a repertoire-size bias correction was applied to TCR pairs. In a later analysis, false discovery rates were estimated by permuting HLA or CMV assignments 20 times. In a later analysis, co-occurring TCRs were grouped using DBSCAN, with TCRdist sequence similarity added in when clustering inside HLA-allele-positive subsets. For co-occurrence clustering, repertoires with fewer than 30,000 or more than 120,000 public chains were excluded, along with five or six repertoires with anomalous nucleotide sharing. TCRdb mirrors the immuneACCESS table, restricted to in-frame sequences. Some clones are absent from its copies; in checked studies, under half trace to an unresolved V gene, and the reason for the others is unknown. V and J calls and clone size are as listed in that table; D and trimming were resolved from the DNA. The sample table records some 51,000 clones; roughly 70% of these occur just once. The ten largest account for approximately 35% of the sample.

In total, roughly 670 healthy bone marrow donors made up the cohort. At the time of sampling, all cohort members were nominally healthy, though unrecorded immune exposures were likely present. The donor was CMV seropositive and belonged to the group of 250 to 300 seropositive cohort members. Each donor provided a peripheral blood sample, and peripheral blood mononuclear cells were used for TCR beta sequencing. Genomic DNA was extracted from the blood cell samples with the Qiagen DNeasy Blood Extraction Kit. The germline V gene provides CDR1 SGDLS and CDR2 YYNGEE. Measured from the cysteine to the phenylalanine, the CDR3 is 15 residues long. Solely the CDR3 DNA is kept, with 45 bases framed from the first base. Trimming takes 3 bases off V and 2 bases off J; junction bases not matched to a gene: 7.

This TCR was sampled from a man aged 40-55 years in good health and CMV-seropositive. Sequencing used PBMCs. The chain is assembled from TRBV9 and TRBJ1-1, with 7 central nucleotides matching TRBD1. For the CDR3, the sequence is CASSATGVLNTEAFF. The DNA is TGTGCCAGCAGCGCAACAGGGGTCCTAAACACTGAAGCTTTCTTT.